What follows are 27 T cell receptor beta chains derived from one specimen sequenced in a study of neurological immune-mediated disorders. TCRdb re-analysed the 5' RACE reads in MiXCR, keeping a single row per CDR3 protein. The sample lists 26,000 or so distinct CDR3 sequences, roughly 6.7% occurring once. Sequencing was performed on PBMCs. Receptor source: a woman aged 50 to 65 in good health.

There are many counts of this clonotype. Here the CDR3 reads CASSQRGELFF. The CDR3 DNA follows: TGTGCCAGCAGCCAAAGAGGGGAGCTGTTTTTT. The V gene is TRBV12-3 or TRBV12-4, the J gene TRBJ2-2; D is unresolved. CDR3 length: 11 amino acids. The V end was cut by 6 bases, the J end by 8 bases, with 7 bases between.

This clonotype was seen at least ten times. This sequence joins TRBV5-1 and TRBJ2-5; a weak D match, TRBD1 (6 bases). The CDR3 totals 13 residues. Per the germline V gene, CDR1 is SGHRS and CDR2 is YFSETQ. The V and J ends lost 1 base and 5 bases respectively, with 9 bases between them. In nucleotides, the CDR3 is TGCGCCAGCAGCTTGACAGGGTCGGAGACCCAGTACTTC. It specifies CASSLTGSETQYF.

This clonotype showed up many times. J is TRBJ2-4 and V is TRBV27; 8 bases are shared with TRBD2. Germline trimming cut 7 bases from V and 4 bases from J; bases unmatched to any gene: 9. The CDR3 is made up of 15 amino acids. Germline CDR1 is MNHEY and CDR2 is SMNVEV (reference sequence). The CDR3 DNA is TGTGCCAGCATCCTTAACCGGGGGGGTAAAAACATTCAGTACTTC. Its translation: CASILNRGGKNIQYF.

This clonotype was counted many times. This rearrangement joins TRBV5-1 to TRBJ2-1; maybe TRBD2 (7 bases). This CDR3 is built from 15 residues. Between the trimmed V and J ends, which lost 7 bases and 9 bases, there was a span of 23 bases. Per the germline V gene, CDR1 is SGHRS and CDR2 is YFSETQ. The CDR3 DNA sequence: TGCGCCAGCGGCATTGGGGGGGCCACTATTCCTGAGCAGTTCTTC. Translated, it gives CASGIGGATIPEQFF.

This clonotype was counted many times. The chain uses TRBV5-1 and TRBJ2-2; TRBD1 aligns across 8 bases. Germline CDR1 SGHRS, CDR2 YFSETQ. Germline trimming cut 2 bases from V and 1 base from J; bases unmatched to any gene: 13. CDR3 length equals 19 residues. Here the CDR3 DNA reads TGCGCCAGCAGCTTACCCCGGGGGCAGGGGGCTATGAACACCGGGGAGCTGTTTTTT. The encoded protein is CASSLPRGQGAMNTGELFF.

This clonotype occurred many times. V gene TRBV9 combines with J gene TRBJ1-5, with D unclear. CDR1 SGDLS and CDR2 YYNGEE come from the germline V gene. This CDR3 spans 13 amino acids. V was pared by 2 bases and J by 5 bases, with 8 bases between. The CDR3 DNA follows: TGTGCCAGCAGCGTGAGAATTGATCAGCCCCAGCATTTT. It yields the protein CASSVRIDQPQHF.

This clonotype was seen only a few times. The chain uses TRBV5-1 and TRBJ2-2; D unresolved. V shed 0 bases and J shed 2 bases, with 17 bases lying between them. CDR1 is SGHRS and CDR2 is YFSETQ in the germline V gene. CDR3 length: 18 amino acids. The CDR3 protein is CASSLGTTRRLNTGELFF. Here the CDR3 DNA reads TGCGCCAGCAGCTTGGGAACGACACGTCGGCTAAACACCGGGGAGCTGTTTTTT.

The rearrangement joins TRBV20-1 to TRBJ2-1; TRBD2 agrees at 13 bases. CDR1 and CDR2 from the germline V gene are DFQATT and SNEGSKA (reference sequence). This CDR3 is built from 16 residues. The V and J ends lost 2 bases and 3 bases, in that order; junction bases with no gene match: 4. DNA for the CDR3: TGCAGTGCTAGATCTGGGACTAGCGGGGTCTACAATGAGCAGTTCTTC. Its translation: CSARSGTSGVYNEQFF.

In its sample, this clonotype was seen many times. The chain uses TRBV4-2 and TRBJ2-1; 9 positions match TRBD2. V trimming: 0 bases; J trimming: 16 bases; junction bases outside the gene matches: 7. Germline lookup yields CDR1 LGHNA and CDR2 YNFKEQ. This CDR3 spans 13 amino acids. The CDR3 sequence: CASSQDGASGVFF. The DNA of the CDR3 is TGTGCCAGCAGCCAAGATGGGGCTAGCGGGGTTTTCTTC.

In its sample, this clonotype was seen many times. The chain joins TRBV6-6 to TRBJ1-5; the match to TRBD1 covers 9 bases. The V gene end was trimmed by 10 bases and the J gene end by 6 bases; junction bases not matched to a gene: 7. Germline CDR1 reads MNHNY; CDR2 reads SVGAGI (reference sequence). CDR3 size: 13 residues. Here the CDR3 reads CATLDRGGQPQHF. The CDR3 nucleotides read TGTGCCACCTTGGACAGGGGCGGTCAGCCCCAGCATTTT.

At least ten counts were recorded for this clonotype. The chain couples TRBV7-8 to TRBJ2-1; maybe TRBD2 (5 bases). CDR1 and CDR2 from the germline V gene are SGHVS and FQNEAQ. This CDR3 has 14 amino acids. The V and J ends lost 3 bases and 10 bases respectively, with 16 bases between them. This chain's CDR3 is CASSFRSSGGEQFF. CDR3 nucleotides: TGTGCCAGCAGCTTTCGGTCATCCGGCGGGGAGCAGTTCTTC.

There are many counts of this clonotype. The chain recombines TRBV7-2 with TRBJ1-6; 7 nucleotides agree with TRBD1. The CDR3 is 15 residues long. Germline V gene sequence: CDR1 SGHTA, CDR2 FQGNSA. Trimming cost V 2 bases and J 7 bases; bases outside gene matches: 5. The CDR3 DNA is TGTGCCAGCAGCTTAAGGGGGCCAAGGAATTCACCCCTCCACTTT. Translating it yields CASSLRGPRNSPLHF.

This clonotype has ten or more counts. V usage is TRBV20-1 and J usage is TRBJ2-2; 7 positions match TRBD1. V dropped 4 bases and J dropped 7; count of bases not matched to a gene: 6. This CDR3 contains 13 residues. Germline V gene lookup returns CDR1 DFQATT and CDR2 SNEGSKA (reference sequence). CDR3 nucleotides: TGCAGTGCTAATACAGGGGTCGGCGGGGAGCTGTTTTTT. Protein sequence: CSANTGVGGELFF.

The rearrangement uses TRBV7-9 and TRBJ1-4; D may be TRBD1 (5 bases). Looked up from germline, CDR1 is SEHNR and CDR2 is FQNEAQ (reference sequence). The CDR3 contains 13 residues. V gave up 5 bases and J gave up 4 bases, with 8 bases separating them. CDR3 sequence reads: CASSGTVNEKLFF. Here the CDR3 DNA reads TGTGCCAGCAGCGGGACGGTTAATGAAAAACTGTTTTTT.

This clonotype appeared many times. The rearrangement links TRBV5-1 to TRBJ2-7, with D tentatively TRBD1 (6 bases). Per the germline V gene, CDR1 is SGHRS and CDR2 is YFSETQ. The CDR3 spans 13 residues. V lost 3 bases, J lost 3 bases, and 10 bases lay in between. The CDR3, as DNA: TGCGCCAGCAGCTACCGGGACAACTACGAGCAGTACTTC. It yields the protein CASSYRDNYEQYF.

This clonotype was seen ten or more times. J is TRBJ2-3 and V is TRBV7-2; 11 nucleotides line up with TRBD2. The CDR3 consists of 15 residues. Germline assignment: CDR1 SGHTA and CDR2 FQGNSA. J gave up 2 bases and V 5 bases, and 3 bases lay outside the gene matches. CDR3 protein: CASSQTSGNTDTQYF. The CDR3 DNA follows: TGTGCCAGCAGCCAGACTAGCGGGAACACAGATACGCAGTATTTT.

This clonotype was recorded at least ten times. The V call is TRBV7-3, the J call TRBJ2-1; 8 nucleotides line up with TRBD2. CDR3 size: 15 residues. Germline CDR1 reads SGHTA; CDR2 reads FQGTGA. J was trimmed by 7 bases and V by 1 base; bases with no gene match: 6. For the CDR3, the DNA is TGTGCCAGCAGCTTAAACAGCGGGGGTATAAATGAGCAGTTCTTC. It yields the protein CASSLNSGGINEQFF.

V is TRBV19 and J is TRBJ1-2, with D possibly being TRBD1 (5 bases). The CDR3 has 10 amino acids. Germline lookup yields CDR1 LNHDA and CDR2 SQIVND (reference sequence). Between the trimmed V and J ends, which lost 8 bases and 6 bases, there was a span of 7 bases. The CDR3 DNA reads TGTGCCAGTCGCAGGGATGGCTACACCTTC. Residues: CASRRDGYTF.

The chain recombines TRBV20-1 with TRBJ2-5, with D maybe TRBD2 (5 bases). Trimming took off 1 base at V and 5 bases at J, with 5 bases between the two ends. CDR3 size: 11 residues. Germline-derived CDR1 and CDR2 are DFQATT and SNEGSKA (reference sequence). CDR3 amino acids: CSARAGETQYF. Here the CDR3 DNA reads TGCAGTGCTAGAGCGGGGGAGACCCAGTACTTC.

Worth noting for this clonotype: One end of the junction does not line up with germline, which may come from a read error. The chain uses TRBV5-6 and TRBJ1-1; the match to TRBD1 covers 7 bases. CDR3 size: 16 residues. The germline V gene has CDR1 SGHDT and CDR2 YYEEEE. CDR3 DNA: TGTGACAGCAGCCTGACCGCCGGGACAGCGAACACTGAAGCTTTCTTT. Protein: CDSSLTAGTANTEAFF.

This clonotype was counted many times. This chain links TRBV6-2 or TRBV6-3 with TRBJ1-1; TRBD1 might be the D (5 bases). The CDR3 extends over 13 amino acids. Germline V gives CDR1 MNHEY, CDR2 SVGEGT. The CDR3 region is CAIQLGRNTEAFF. The CDR3 DNA is TGTGCTATACAACTGGGGCGGAACACTGAAGCTTTCTTT.

This clonotype was seen a single time. J is TRBJ2-3 and V is TRBV14; unclear D gene. In germline, CDR1 is SGHDN, CDR2 FVKESK. The CDR3 contains 16 residues. The V end lost 0 bases, the J end lost 4 bases, and 14 bases lay between the germline ends. CDR3 amino acids: CASSQDLNKPADTQYF. In DNA, the CDR3 is TGTGCCAGCAGCCAAGATCTTAATAAGCCGGCAGATACGCAGTATTTT.

In its sample, this clonotype was seen many times. The J gene is TRBJ2-3, the V gene TRBV10-3; D gene ambiguous. The CDR3 is 13 residues long. Germline assignment: CDR1 ENHRY and CDR2 SYGVKD. Trimming removed 4 bases at V and 6 bases at J, with 11 bases between. The CDR3 region is CAISGVLVDTQYF. For the CDR3, the DNA is TGTGCCATCAGTGGAGTCCTTGTGGATACGCAGTATTTT.

The table lists this clonotype with many counts. This rearrangement joins TRBV5-1 to TRBJ1-1; D gene uncertain. Germline assignment: CDR1 SGHRS and CDR2 YFSETQ. Trimming stripped 0 bases from V and 0 bases from J, with 9 bases between. The CDR3 totals 15 residues. The CDR3 DNA is TGCGCCAGCAGCTTGGCCGGGTCAGTGAACACTGAAGCTTTCTTT. Translating it yields CASSLAGSVNTEAFF.

This clonotype is deemed medium-sized (0.01 to 0.1%). This sequence joins TRBV20-1 and TRBJ2-7; no definite D call. Per the germline V gene, CDR1 is DFQATT and CDR2 is SNEGSKA (reference sequence). The CDR3 totals 13 residues. V lost 0 bases and J 3 bases, leaving 9 bases between the germline ends. The CDR3: CSARDSPLYEQYF. CDR3 in DNA: TGCAGTGCTAGAGATAGCCCTCTCTACGAGCAGTACTTC.

The table lists this clonotype with many counts. The chain joins TRBV20-1 to TRBJ2-1, with TRBD2 matching 11 bases. Unmatched junction bases numbered 13, after V lost 0 bases and J lost 9 bases. The CDR3 has 17 amino acids. CDR1 is DFQATT, CDR2 SNEGSKA, per germline (reference sequence). The CDR3 coding sequence is TGCAGTGCTAGAGACCTCCGACTAGCGGGGCCACACGGTGAGCAGTTCTTC. Protein: CSARDLRLAGPHGEQFF.

In its sample, this clonotype was seen many times. The chain carries TRBV18 and TRBJ1-1; D unresolved. There are 15 residues in the CDR3. CDR1 is KGHSH, CDR2 LQKENI, per germline. The V gene lost 4 bases and the J gene lost 1 base, with 13 bases spanning the gap. The CDR3 here is CASSQYQTPNTEAFF. The CDR3 DNA reads TGTGCCAGCTCACAATATCAGACACCGAACACTGAAGCTTTCTTT.